This TCR beta chain was retrieved from a study of T cell repertoires in cytomegalovirus infection. In TCRdb, the reads were re-called with MiXCR into one record per CDR3 protein. The sample carries about 700,000 distinct CDR3 sequences, roughly 36% recorded once. This clonotype was seen at least ten times. The antigen remains unidentified. V gave up 5 bases and J gave up 5 bases, with 12 bases separating them. The CDR3 spans 13 residues. The germline V gene encodes CDR1 SGHTA and CDR2 FQGNSA. The specimen was cultured PBMCs, collected from culture after CMV antigen stimulation. The source is a human donor in good health (CMV status not recorded). Some clones in this sample may be carry-over from other donors' samples. V usage is TRBV7-2 and J usage is TRBJ2-5; D is unclear. CDR3 amino acids: CASSPTQLETQYF. The CDR3 DNA sequence: TGTGCCAGCAGCCCCACCCAGTTGGAGACCCAGTACTTC.